One sample yielded the 22 T cell receptor beta chains listed below, sequenced in a study of CXCR3-negative and CXCR3-positive naive CD8 T cells. Study observations and caveats: TRB CDR3s were more hydrophobic in CXCR3-positive than in CXCR3-negative naive cells.

It was by 5' RACE with UMI labels that the TRB cDNA libraries were prepared. TCRdb reworked the 5' RACE reads into one entry per CDR3 protein, no DNA. The table for this sample gives 84,000 or so distinct CDR3 sequences. For these TCRs, the target antigens are not known. The sample taken for sequencing was naive CXCR3+ CD8+ T cells from blood. As for subset: CD45RO-CCR7+CD27+CD95- naive CD8+ T cells expressing CXCR3 (TNR3+). These TCRs come from a human donor in good health. Some clones in this sample may be carry-over from other donors' samples.

The chain combines TRBV29-1 with TRBJ1-1; the TRBD1 assignment by TCRdb is unverifiable without DNA. The germline CDR1 and CDR2 sequences are SQVTM and ANQGSEA. This CDR3 is built from 12 residues. Here the CDR3 reads CSFRGVNTEAFF.

The rearrangement joins TRBV13 to TRBJ2-1; TCRdb outputs TRBD1, but without DNA this stays unchecked. Germline V gene data show CDR1 as PRHDT and CDR2 as FYEKMQ (reference sequence). This CDR3 contains 16 residues. The CDR3 sequence: CASSPGAESSYNEQFF. Drawing the rest from reference TRBV13 and TRBJ2-1, the complete variable domain is AAGVIQSPRHLIKEKRETATLKCYPIPRHDTVYWYQQGPGQDPQFLISFYEKMQSDKGSIPDRFSAQQFSDYHSELNMSSLELGDSALYFCASSPGAESSYNEQFFGPGTRLTVL.

V usage is TRBV5-1 and J usage is TRBJ2-7. The length of the CDR3 is 13 residues. Germline V gives CDR1 SGHRS, CDR2 YFSETQ. Here the CDR3 reads CASSLETYYEQYF.

This chain joins TRBV7-6 and TRBJ2-7. This CDR3 is built from 14 residues. The germline gives CDR1 SGHVS, CDR2 FNYEAQ. The CDR3 sequence is CASSPTGGSYEQYF. The whole variable domain, remainder taken from reference TRBV7-6 and TRBJ2-7, is GAGVSQSPRYKVTKRGQDVALRCDPISGHVSLYWYRQALGQGPEFLTYFNYEAQQDKSGLPNDRFSAERPEGSISTLTIQRTEQRDSAMYRCASSPTGGSYEQYFGPGTRLTVT.

This chain joins TRBV12-3 or TRBV12-4 and TRBJ1-1. The CDR3 extends over 12 amino acids. The CDR3: CASSLPTTEAFF.

The chain carries TRBV23-1 and TRBJ2-7; checking the TCRdb D call of TRBD1 is not possible without DNA. TRBV23-1 is known as an ORF, though its function is uncertain. This CDR3 is built from 14 residues. The CDR3 here is CASSQSARVYEQYF.

The rearrangement joins TRBV6-2 or TRBV6-3 to TRBJ2-7. This CDR3 region has 12 residues. Germline V gene sequence: CDR1 MNHEY, CDR2 SVGEGT. The CDR3 loop reads CASSYGTYEQYF.

V usage is TRBV21-1 and J usage is TRBJ2-1; TCRdb's D call of TRBD2 is untestable without DNA. TRBV21-1 is assigned pseudogene status. The CDR3 extends over 16 amino acids. The chain's CDR3 is CASSPSQPESYNEQFF.

The chain has TRBV7-6 and TRBJ2-2; lacking DNA, the TRBD1 call made by TCRdb goes unchecked. The CDR3 contains 15 residues. Germline CDR1 reads SGHVS; CDR2 reads FNYEAQ. CDR3 sequence reads: CASSSPDGYTGELFF.

The chain joins TRBV7-8 to TRBJ2-5. The germline V gene has CDR1 SGHVS and CDR2 FQNEAQ. CDR3 size: 14 residues. The CDR3 loop is CASTPWERRETQYF. The variable domain in full, completed from reference TRBV7-8 and TRBJ2-5, reads GAGVSQSPRYKVAKRGQDVALRCDPISGHVSLFWYQQALGQGPEFLTYFQNEAQLDKSGLPSDRFFAERPEGSVSTLKIQRTQQEDSAVYLCASTPWERRETQYFGPGTRLLVL.

The J gene is TRBJ2-1, the V gene TRBV28; checking the TCRdb D call of TRBD1 is not possible without DNA. Germline V gene data show CDR1 as MDHEN and CDR2 as SYDVKM. This CDR3 contains 14 residues. The CDR3 loop is CASSYSTGIYEQFF.

The chain carries TRBV4-3 and TRBJ2-5. Germline V gene lookup returns CDR1 LGHNA and CDR2 YSLEER. CDR3 length: 17 residues. The CDR3 is CASSEGRWSVGQETQYF.

The chain combines TRBV9 with TRBJ2-7. This CDR3 region has 14 residues. Germline V gene data show CDR1 as SGDLS and CDR2 as YYNGEE. CDR3 in amino acids: CASSDTGTAYEQYF.

The chain combines TRBV6-5 with TRBJ2-1. The CDR3 has 14 amino acids. Germline V gene lookup returns CDR1 MNHEY and CDR2 SVGAGI. The chain's CDR3 is CASSPVGSYNEQFF.

The chain uses TRBV29-1 and TRBJ1-2; TCRdb indicates TRBD1, and absent DNA this call remains unverified. CDR1 SQVTM and CDR2 ANQGSEA come from the germline V gene. The CDR3 contains 13 residues. CDR3: CSVASQDGLGYTF.

The chain recombines TRBV28 with TRBJ2-5. From germline, CDR1 is MDHEN and CDR2 SYDVKM. The CDR3 totals 14 residues. The CDR3 loop reads CASSDAATQETQYF.

The chain recombines TRBV6-2 or TRBV6-3 with TRBJ2-2; TCRdb names TRBD2, which stays unverified in the absence of DNA. The CDR3 has 14 residues. Germline assignment: CDR1 MNHEY and CDR2 SVGEGT. CDR3 residues: CASNHLGGVGELFF.

The chain combines TRBV5-1 with TRBJ2-5; TCRdb designates TRBD1, a call that cannot be tested without DNA. Germline V gene lookup returns CDR1 SGHRS and CDR2 YFSETQ. This CDR3 has 15 amino acids. Here the CDR3 reads CASSLEQPHRETQYF.

This chain links TRBV12-3 or TRBV12-4 with TRBJ2-3; the TCRdb call, TRBD2, lacks DNA for checking. The CDR3 loop spans 15 amino acids. CDR3 region: CASSLWGALRDTQYF.

The genes are TRBV7-6 and TRBJ2-1; TCRdb outputs TRBD2, but without DNA this stays unchecked. The CDR3 consists of 17 residues. Germline CDR1 and CDR2: SGHVS and FNYEAQ. The CDR3 reads CASSSSSGEVSYNEQFF.

The chain couples TRBV14 to TRBJ1-5. The CDR3 contains 13 residues. Germline values: CDR1 SGHDN, CDR2 FVKESK. The CDR3: CASSQDRNQPQHF.

The rearrangement uses TRBV6-2 or TRBV6-3 and TRBJ2-1; lacking DNA, the TRBD2 call made by TCRdb goes unchecked. Germline-derived CDR1 and CDR2 are MNHEY and SVGEGT. The CDR3 contains 18 residues. CDR3 in amino acids: CASSYWALAGGLRNEQFF.